Following are 19 T cell receptor beta chains from one sample sequenced in a study of cytomegalovirus exposure and HLA in healthy donors. PCR amplification relied on 60 Vbeta primers (plus 13 Jbeta primers). The repertoire was sequenced with immunoSEQ multiplex PCR; TCRdb's copy has only in-frame clones and lacks some. The sample lists 95,000 to 130,000 clones; about 79% were seen once. Material for sequencing was PBMCs. The origin of the receptors is a man aged 30 to 45 in good health and CMV-seropositive.

CDR3 DNA sequence: TGCGCCAGCAGCCAAGAAGTCTCCAGGAGGGGATACGAGCAGTACTTC. Encoded protein: CASSQEVSRRGYEQYF. This chain joins TRBV4-1 and TRBJ2-7; D may be TRBD2 (6 bases). The germline V gene encodes CDR1 MGHRA and CDR2 YSYEKL. V lost 0 bases and J 4 bases, leaving 16 bases between the germline ends. The CDR3 spans 16 residues.

The genes are TRBV30 and TRBJ2-3; 8 bases align to TRBD1. The CDR3 has 16 amino acids. Germline trimming cut 5 bases from V and 4 bases from J; bases unmatched to any gene: 14. Germline V gives CDR1 GTSNPN, CDR2 SVGIG (reference sequence). CDR3 protein: CAWVGVGQAAPDTQYF. The DNA for the CDR3 is TGTGCCTGGGTGGGGGTGGGACAGGCGGCCCCAGATACGCAGTATTTT.

The V and J genes are TRBV7-9 and TRBJ2-7; 10 bases match TRBD2. The CDR3 runs to 17 residues. The germline V gene encodes CDR1 SEHNR and CDR2 FQNEAQ (reference sequence). Trimming at V came to 3 bases and at J to 3 bases, leaving 11 bases not matched to a gene. CDR3 in amino acids: CASSLVAGGSRFYEQYF. CDR3 nucleotide sequence: TGTGCCAGCAGCTTGGTAGCGGGGGGCTCTCGATTCTACGAGCAGTACTTC.

There are a few counts of this clone. The chain is built from TRBV15 and TRBJ2-5, with D perhaps matching TRBD2 (6 bases). V lost 2 bases to trimming and J lost 2 bases, with 9 bases between them. The CDR3 runs to 14 residues. Looked up from germline, CDR1 is LNHNV and CDR2 is YYDKDF (reference sequence). As DNA, the CDR3 is TGTGCCACCAGCAGAAAACGGGGGCAAGAGACCCAGTACTTC. This encodes CATSRKRGQETQYF.

The chain uses TRBV5-4 and TRBJ1-4, with a tentative D call TRBD1 (5 bases). V was clipped by 4 bases and J by 8 bases, with 12 bases between them. Per germline, CDR1 SGHNT and CDR2 YYREEE (reference sequence). This CDR3 has 13 amino acids. CDR3 residues: CASSPPRGEKLFF. The CDR3 DNA follows: TGTGCCAGCAGCCCCCCTAGGGGCGAAAAACTGTTTTTT.

V is TRBV7-9 and J is TRBJ2-7, with TRBD2 matching 10 bases. Germline CDR1 SEHNR, CDR2 FQNEAQ (reference sequence). V gave up 4 bases and J gave up 5 bases; unmatched junction bases: 8. The CDR3 spans 15 residues. CDR3: CASSSQGTSENEQYF. CDR3 sequence (DNA): TGTGCCAGCAGCTCACAAGGGACTAGCGAGAACGAGCAGTACTTC.

The chain links TRBV25-1 to TRBJ2-5, with 12 bases aligning to TRBD2. With 5 bases clipped from V and 5 bases from J, the junction kept 12 bases outside the gene matches. The CDR3 sequence is 17 residues long. Germline-derived CDR1 and CDR2 are MGHDK and SYGVNS. CDR3 nucleotide sequence: TGTGCCAGCAGTCCCGGACTAGCGGGGTCTCGGGCGGAGACCCAGTACTTC. This encodes CASSPGLAGSRAETQYF.

The rearrangement joins TRBV5-1 to TRBJ1-3; 7 bases agree with TRBD1. V shed 3 bases and J 2 bases; nucleotides not matched to a gene: 5. Germline V lookup: CDR1 SGHRS, CDR2 YFSETQ. The length of the CDR3 is 15 residues. CDR3 nucleotide sequence: TGCGCCAGCAGCTCCCAGGGGGGTCCTGGAAACACCATATATTTT. Protein sequence: CASSSQGGPGNTIYF.

V and J are TRBV19 and TRBJ1-5, with D perhaps TRBD1 (6 bases). The germline V gene has CDR1 LNHDA and CDR2 SQIVND (reference sequence). The ends were cut back, 4 bases at V and 0 bases at J, with 19 bases in the middle. CDR3 length: 18 amino acids. CDR3 in DNA: TGTGCCAGTAGTAGGGGAATCAGGGGTCCCCTTAGCAATCAGCCCCAGCATTTT. As protein: CASSRGIRGPLSNQPQHF.

The chain joins TRBV18 to TRBJ1-1, with D tentatively TRBD1 (6 bases). Germline CDR1 KGHSH, CDR2 LQKENI. The CDR3 runs to 14 residues. The ends were cut back, 6 bases at V and 3 bases at J, with 14 bases in the middle. The CDR3: CASSPGQGYTEAFF. The CDR3 DNA sequence: TGTGCCAGCTCGCCCGGTCAGGGGTACACTGAAGCTTTCTTT. Combining the CDR3 with reference TRBV18 and TRBJ1-1 gives the whole variable domain NAGVMQNPRHLVRRRGQEARLRCSPMKGHSHVYWYRQLPEEGLKFMVYLQKENIIDESGMPKERFSAEFPKEGPSILRIQQVVRGDSAAYFCASSPGQGYTEAFFGQGTRLTVV.

Points on this clone: The junction differs from germline at one of its ends, possibly a read error. The chain recombines TRBV14 with TRBJ2-1, with TRBD2 matching over 10 bases. There are 15 residues in the CDR3. The germline CDR1 and CDR2 sequences are SGHDN and FVKESK. CDR3 amino acids: CASNQFSGRNNEQFF. CDR3 nucleotides: TGTGCCAGCAACCAATTTAGCGGGAGGAATAATGAGCAGTTCTTC.

The rearrangement uses TRBV7-9 and TRBJ2-3; D not certain. The CDR3 has 13 residues. Trimming cost V 5 bases and J 4 bases, with 10 bases left between them. Germline V gene sequence: CDR1 SEHNR, CDR2 FQNEAQ (reference sequence). The CDR3 nucleotides read TGTGCCAGCAGCCTCCCCCCCGCAGATACGCAGTATTTT. Its translation: CASSLPPADTQYF.

J is TRBJ1-1 and V is TRBV29-1; TRBD1 aligns across 9 bases. Germline CDR1 is SQVTM and CDR2 is ANQGSEA. The CDR3 extends over 12 amino acids. After removal of 7 bases from V and 5 bases from J, the junction contained 5 bases not matched to a gene. The CDR3 DNA is TGCAGCGGACAGGGGGTTTATACTGAAGCTTTCTTT. Protein: CSGQGVYTEAFF.

The CDR3 sequence: CASSLVLAGVNEQFF. CDR3 in DNA: TGTGCCAGCAGCTTAGTTCTAGCGGGAGTCAATGAGCAGTTCTTC. The chain employs TRBV7-9 and TRBJ2-1; TRBD2 matches at 10 bases. This CDR3 region has 15 residues. Germline-derived CDR1 and CDR2 are SEHNR and FQNEAQ (reference sequence). V was pared by 1 base and J by 6 bases, with 3 bases of the junction left unmatched.

The V call is TRBV5-6, the J call TRBJ1-2, with D perhaps matching TRBD1 (5 bases). The germline gives CDR1 SGHDT, CDR2 YYEEEE. V shed 0 bases and J shed 1 base, with 7 bases lying between them. The CDR3 is made up of 14 amino acids. CDR3 nucleotide sequence: TGTGCCAGCAGCTTGGTTCAGGGTAACTATGGCTACACCTTC. Translation: CASSLVQGNYGYTF. Supplemented by reference TRBV5-6 and TRBJ1-2, the full variable domain reads DAGVTQSPTHLIKTRGQQVTLRCSPKSGHDTVSWYQQALGQGPQFIFQYYEEEERQRGNFPDRFSGHQFPNYSSELNVNALLLGDSALYLCASSLVQGNYGYTFGSGTRLTVV.

The V gene is TRBV11-1, the J gene TRBJ2-7; tentative D call: TRBD2 (5 bases). This CDR3 is built from 16 residues. Deletions cut 5 bases from V and 5 bases from J, with 22 bases between. Germline CDR1 is SGHAT and CDR2 is FQDESV (reference sequence). The CDR3 loop is CASSKGEGFPGHEQYF. The CDR3, as DNA: TGTGCCAGCAGCAAAGGCGAGGGCTTTCCGGGCCACGAGCAGTACTTC.

The CDR3 DNA reads TGTGCCAGTAGTATGAGGACAGGGGGCATCACTGAAGCTTTCTTT. Translated, it gives CASSMRTGGITEAFF. The genes are TRBV19 and TRBJ1-1; TRBD1 matches at 11 bases. The CDR3 loop spans 15 amino acids. Germline assignment: CDR1 LNHDA and CDR2 SQIVND (reference sequence). With V trimmed by 3 bases and J by 4 bases, 4 bases remained unmatched.

The V call is TRBV30, the J call TRBJ2-3; D might be TRBD1 (6 bases). Trimming left V 4 bases short and J 0 bases short, with 11 bases between. Germline V gene sequence: CDR1 GTSNPN, CDR2 SVGIG (reference sequence). The CDR3 contains 14 residues. The DNA for the CDR3 is TGTGCCTGGAAGCCAGGGGTTAGCACAGATACGCAGTATTTT. It specifies CAWKPGVSTDTQYF.

The chain links TRBV9 to TRBJ2-5; TRBD2 matches 10 bases. The tail of the sequence fits TRBJ2-7 better, so the J call may be wrong. The CDR3 covers 17 residues. Germline V gene data show CDR1 as SGDLS and CDR2 as YYNGEE. The CDR3 DNA reads as TGTGCCAGCAGCGTAGGGTTAGCGGGAGGCGGGACCTACGAGCAGTACTTC. Translating it yields CASSVGLAGGGTYEQYF.